These T cell receptor beta chains were read from a single sample in a study of human T cells and chemical hapten exposure. Each CDR3 protein gets one entry after TCRdb re-called the RACE reads with MiXCR. The table includes under 130,000 distinct CDR3 sequences, about 34% detected once. Specimen: whole blood, collected in connection with sensitization to the hapten diphenylcyclopropenone (DPC). Receptors originate from a man aged 40-50 years with alopecia areata. Some clones in this sample may be carry-over from other donors' samples. Each CDR3 is given with its conserved first and last residue. D genes are given only for firm matches. Clone sizes are given selectively: once, few, many, or a class where the clone is expanded.

TRBV5-1	TRBJ1-2	TRBD1	NA	CASSLSPGTGANNYGYTF	TGCGCCAGCAGCTTGTCCCCTGGGACAGGGGCTAATAACTATGGCTACACCTTC
TRBV5-4	TRBJ2-2	NA	NA	CASSLGSEGTGELFF	TGTGCCAGCAGCTTGGGTTCGGAAGGGACCGGGGAGCTGTTTTTT
TRBV5-4	TRBJ1-3	NA	NA	CASSPPEPGNTIYF	TGTGCCAGCAGCCCGCCAGAGCCTGGAAACACCATATATTTT
TRBV29-1	TRBJ1-2	NA	NA	CSGNGYTF	TGCAGCGGGAATGGCTACACCTTC
TRBV12-3/TRBV12-4	TRBJ1-6	NA	NA	CASSFAGNASPLHF	TGTGCCAGCAGTTTTGCAGGGAATGCTTCACCCCTCCACTTT
TRBV24-1	TRBJ2-1	TRBD2	NA	CATSVGLAGGYNEQFF	TGTGCCACCAGTGTTGGACTAGCGGGAGGATACAATGAGCAGTTCTTC
TRBV29-1	TRBJ2-7	NA	few	CSVEVTGSYEQYF	TGCAGCGTTGAGGTTACTGGGTCCTACGAGCAGTACTTC
TRBV7-9	TRBJ2-5	TRBD2	NA	CASSLMGRDPQETQYF	TGTGCCAGCAGCTTAATGGGGAGGGACCCCCAAGAGACCCAGTACTTC
TRBV20-1	TRBJ2-1	TRBD2	NA	CSAPPGLAGFSSYNEQFF	TGCAGTGCTCCTCCGGGACTAGCGGGATTTAGCTCCTACAATGAGCAGTTCTTC
TRBV10-3	TRBJ2-6	TRBD1	few	CATGQGPSGANVLTF	TGTGCCACCGGACAGGGACCCTCTGGGGCCAACGTCCTGACTTTC
TRBV5-1	TRBJ1-1	NA	few	CASSLLRIQVSEAFF	TGCGCCAGCAGCTTGTTAAGGATCCAGGTCTCTGAAGCTTTCTTT
TRBV20-1	TRBJ2-1	TRBD2	few	CSARKAGGGGEQFF	TGCAGTGCTAGAAAAGCGGGAGGGGGAGGTGAGCAGTTCTTC
TRBV12-3/TRBV12-4	TRBJ2-5	TRBD2	NA	CASSPGGSLAGGRETQYF	TGTGCCAGCAGTCCAGGAGGCTCACTTGCGGGAGGGCGGGAGACCCAGTACTTC
TRBV2	TRBJ2-6	NA	few	CASRRDGTYSGANVLTF	TGTGCCAGCAGAAGGGACGGCACTTACTCTGGGGCCAACGTCCTGACTTTC
TRBV24-1	TRBJ2-1	TRBD2	few	CATSDQASGSRDEQFF	TGTGCCACCAGTGATCAAGCTAGCGGGAGCAGGGATGAGCAGTTCTTC
TRBV20-1	TRBJ2-3	TRBD1	few	CSAWTGTTDTQYF	TGCAGTGCTTGGACAGGGACGACAGATACGCAGTATTTT
TRBV4-3	TRBJ2-2	NA	few	CASSQEAYTGELFF	TGCGCCAGCAGCCAAGAGGCATACACCGGGGAGCTGTTTTTT
TRBV5-1	TRBJ1-3	NA	few	CASSLVGSGNTIYF	TGCGCCAGCAGCCTAGTGGGGTCTGGAAACACCATATATTTT
TRBV10-3	TRBJ2-3	NA	NA	CAIMGSTDTQYF	TGTGCCATCATGGGTAGCACAGATACGCAGTATTTT
TRBV6-1	TRBJ1-6	TRBD1	NA	CASSTGQENSPLHF	TGTGCCAGCAGTACGGGACAGGAGAATTCACCCCTCCACTTT
TRBV20-1	TRBJ2-3	TRBD2	few	CSAKPRLAGGPQSTDTQYF	TGCAGTGCCAAACCGAGACTAGCGGGAGGCCCACAGAGCACAGATACGCAGTATTTT
TRBV10-3	TRBJ2-5	NA	many	CAISESDLAQETQYF	TGTGCCATCAGTGAGAGTGACTTGGCCCAAGAGACCCAGTACTTC
TRBV10-3	TRBJ2-6	NA	NA	CAISPGAGANVLTF	TGTGCCATCAGTCCAGGGGCAGGGGCCAACGTCCTGACTTTC
TRBV6-5	TRBJ1-2	NA	NA	CASGRDGQSLYGYTF	TGTGCCAGCGGACGAGACGGACAAAGCCTCTATGGCTACACCTTC
TRBV6-6	TRBJ2-5	TRBD2	NA	CASRSHRPGLAGGPVETQYF	TGTGCCAGCAGAAGTCATCGCCCGGGACTAGCGGGAGGCCCGGTGGAGACCCAGTACTTC
TRBV12-3/TRBV12-4	TRBJ2-2	NA	NA	CASTQSNTGELFF	TGTGCCAGCACCCAGTCGAACACCGGGGAGCTGTTTTTT
TRBV6-1	TRBJ2-4	NA	few	CASSEAVQTYIQYF	TGTGCCAGCAGTGAAGCGGTACAGACATACATTCAGTACTTC
TRBV6-2/TRBV6-3	TRBJ2-3	TRBD1	few	CASSRGTASSTDTQYF	TGTGCCAGCAGTCGTGGGACAGCCTCTAGCACAGATACGCAGTATTTT
TRBV6-5	TRBJ2-5	NA	NA	CATGSDGPETQYF	TGTGCCACGGGATCGGACGGGCCCGAGACCCAGTACTTC
TRBV28	TRBJ2-7	NA	NA	CASSLGAYYEQYF	TGTGCCAGCAGTTTAGGGGCATACTACGAGCAGTACTTC
TRBV2	TRBJ2-3	TRBD2	NA	CASNPRTSGSLRGNTQYF	TGTGCCAGCAACCCGAGGACTAGCGGGAGTCTCAGGGGCAATACGCAGTATTTT
TRBV20-1	TRBJ2-3	NA	few	CSGREGSRTDTQYF	TGCAGTGGGAGAGAGGGGTCCCGCACAGATACGCAGTATTTT
TRBV29-1	TRBJ1-2	NA	few	CSVAALKSNYGYTF	TGCAGCGTGGCCGCCCTTAAATCTAACTATGGCTACACCTTC
TRBV6-6	TRBJ1-2	NA	few	CASSYLTGKPYGYTF	TGTGCCAGCAGTTACCTTACAGGCAAGCCCTATGGCTACACCTTC
TRBV4-3	TRBJ2-5	TRBD1	few	CASSQEFPGGEVKWNQETQYF	TGCGCCAGCAGCCAAGAATTTCCAGGGGGTGAAGTAAAGTGGAACCAAGAGACCCAGTACTTC
TRBV15	TRBJ2-7	NA	NA	CATSISASTYEQYF	TGTGCCACCAGCATTAGTGCTAGCACCTACGAGCAGTACTTC
TRBV7-6	TRBJ2-2	TRBD2	few	CASSRETSGSWRDTGELFF	TGTGCCAGCAGCCGCGAGACTAGCGGGAGCTGGAGGGACACCGGGGAGCTGTTTTTT
TRBV7-9	TRBJ1-3	NA	NA	CASRQSSSGNTIYF	TGTGCCAGCAGGCAGAGTTCCTCTGGAAACACCATATATTTT
TRBV28	TRBJ1-3	TRBD1	few	CASSRLGSQGAGNTIYF	TGTGCCAGCAGTCGCTTAGGAAGTCAGGGGGCTGGAAACACCATATATTTT
TRBV20-1	TRBJ2-7	TRBD1	few	CSAPIQGALTYEQYF	TGCAGTGCCCCAATCCAGGGGGCCCTCACCTACGAGCAGTACTTC
TRBV28	TRBJ2-3	TRBD2	NA	CASRKTSGYTDTQYF	TGTGCCAGCAGAAAGACTAGCGGGTACACAGATACGCAGTATTTT
TRBV7-6	TRBJ2-3	TRBD1	NA	CASSLGQGSTDTQYF	TGTGCCAGCAGCTTGGGACAGGGTAGCACAGATACGCAGTATTTT
TRBV12-3/TRBV12-4	TRBJ2-2	TRBD1	NA	CASRPLRDSYTGELFF	TGTGCCAGCCGTCCACTCCGGGACAGCTACACCGGGGAGCTGTTTTTT
TRBV9	TRBJ1-2	NA	few	CASSAGDSYGYTF	TGTGCCAGCAGCGCGGGGGATTCCTATGGCTACACCTTC
TRBV5-1	TRBJ2-6	NA	NA	CASSLGTGGVTGANVLTF	TGCGCCAGCAGCTTGGGGACCGGAGGGGTCACTGGGGCCAACGTCCTGACTTTC
TRBV6-2/TRBV6-3	TRBJ1-1	NA	NA	CASSYPWQSEAFF	TGTGCCAGCAGTTACCCGTGGCAGTCGGAAGCTTTCTTT
TRBV4-2	TRBJ2-3	NA	NA	CASSQDLGTPLVTQYF	TGTGCCAGCAGCCAAGATCTGGGGACGCCTCTAGTTACGCAGTATTTT
TRBV7-2	TRBJ1-2	NA	once	CASSLEQGGYGYTF	TGTGCCAGCAGCTTAGAACAAGGTGGTTATGGCTACACCTTC
TRBV29-1	TRBJ2-3	NA	NA	CSVGGSGSTDTQYF	TGCAGCGTTGGGGGCAGCGGGAGCACAGATACGCAGTATTTT